Listed below are T cell receptor beta chains from one sample, sequenced in a study of blood T cell repertoires in COVID-19. The table came from immunoSEQ multiplex PCR; TCRdb's copy has only in-frame clones and leaves some out. The sample yields 150,000 to 200,000 clones, roughly four fifths seen once. The specimen was peripheral blood. These receptors were obtained from a woman in her seventies with COVID-19, enrolled during active disease. Each CDR3 is given with its conserved first and last residue. D genes are given only for firm matches. Expanded clones are given a class, and other clones once, few, many or no size at all.

TRBJ2-7 - TRBV19 TRBD1 CASRGTGGTYEQYF TGTGCCAGTAGGGGGACAGGGGGAACCTACGAGCAGTACTTC
TRBJ2-5 - TRBV25-1 TRBD2 CASSDPGGETQYF TGTGCCAGCAGTGACCCGGGAGGAGAGACCCAGTACTTC
TRBJ2-5 - TRBV11-2 TRBD2 CASSLGLAGGPIETQYF TGTGCCAGCAGCCTAGGACTAGCGGGAGGGCCTATAGAGACCCAGTACTTC
TRBJ1-5 - TRBV5-1 - CASSVDSDNQPQHF TGCGCCAGCAGCGTTGACAGTGACAATCAGCCCCAGCATTTT
TRBJ1-2 - TRBV7-2 - CASSSAGERYGYTF TGTGCCAGCAGCTCCGCCGGGGAGAGATATGGCTACACCTTC
TRBJ2-7 - TRBV7-9 TRBD2 CASSTGTSGRSQYF TGTGCCAGCAGCACCGGGACTAGCGGGCGGTCCCAATACTTC
TRBJ1-2 - TRBV7-9 - CASSATTVYGYTF TGTGCCAGCAGCGCCACGACAGTCTATGGCTACACCTTC
TRBJ1-5 few TRBV7-2 - CASSLGGQELYSNQPQHF TGTGCCAGCAGCTTAGGCGGGCAGGAGCTTTATAGCAATCAGCCCCAGCATTTT
TRBJ2-7 few TRBV9 TRBD2 CASSAGLAGVDEQYF TGTGCCAGCAGCGCGGGACTAGCGGGAGTTGACGAGCAGTACTTC
TRBJ2-1 - TRBV5-1 - CASSVRDTNEQFF TGCGCCAGCAGCGTCCGGGACACCAATGAGCAGTTCTTC
TRBJ2-5 - TRBV7-2 - CASRSRTEKETQYF TGTGCCAGCAGGTCTAGAACGGAAAAAGAGACCCAGTACTTC
TRBJ1-2 - TRBV28 TRBD1 CASSYRQGKNYGYTF TGTGCCAGCAGTTATAGACAGGGAAAAAACTATGGCTACACCTTC
TRBJ2-7 - TRBV28 - CASTSRPYEQYF TGTGCCAGCACCTCTCGTCCCTACGAGCAGTACTTC
TRBJ2-1 few TRBV30 TRBD2 CAWSRLAGPVNEQFF TGTGCCTGGAGTAGACTAGCGGGACCGGTCAATGAGCAGTTCTTC
TRBJ2-1 - TRBV5-1 - CASSFRRNYNEQFF TGCGCCAGCAGCTTCCGGCGGAACTACAATGAGCAGTTCTTC
TRBJ1-6 - TRBV2 - CASSGGSPLHF TGTGCCAGCAGTGGCGGTTCACCCCTCCACTTT
TRBJ1-6 - TRBV28 - CASSLYNSPLHF TGTGCCAGCAGTCTCTATAATTCACCCCTCCACTTT
TRBJ2-7 - TRBV9 TRBD1 CASSLGQGYEQYF TGTGCCAGCAGCTTGGGACAGGGGTACGAGCAGTACTTC
TRBJ2-7 - TRBV2 TRBD2 CASSEAPHDLTSGSSYEQYF TGTGCCAGCAGTGAAGCGCCCCACGATCTGACTAGCGGGAGTTCCTACGAGCAGTACTTC
TRBJ2-5 - TRBV2 - CASSFVTRQETQYF TGTGCCAGCAGTTTCGTGACACGGCAAGAGACCCAGTACTTC
TRBJ2-7 - TRBV27 - CASSSKGVSYEQYF TGTGCCAGCAGTTCCAAGGGGGTCTCCTACGAGCAGTACTTC
TRBJ1-6 few TRBV5-1 - CASRDRLSSYNSPLHF TGCGCCAGCAGGGACAGACTAAGCTCCTATAATTCACCCCTCCACTTT
TRBJ1-3 once TRBV29-1 TRBD1 CSVEIPPGTASGNTIYF TGCAGCGTTGAGATCCCACCCGGGACAGCCTCTGGAAACACCATATATTTT
TRBJ2-5 - TRBV27 TRBD2 CASSRGGPETQYF TGTGCCAGCAGTCGCGGGGGGCCGGAGACCCAGTACTTC
TRBJ1-2 few TRBV27 TRBD1 CASGYSTGDGYTF TGTGCCAGCGGATATTCGACAGGGGATGGCTACACCTTC
TRBJ2-7 - TRBV6-1 TRBD1 CASSEFLGQGDREQYF TGTGCCAGCAGTGAATTTTTGGGACAGGGGGATAGAGAGCAGTACTTC
TRBJ1-2 few TRBV2 TRBD1 CASRVGTGDGYTF TGTGCCAGCAGGGTTGGGACAGGGGATGGCTACACCTTC
TRBJ2-3 - TRBV5-1 TRBD1 CASSLSGQGTSTDTQYF TGCGCCAGCAGCTTGTCGGGACAGGGGACGAGCACAGATACGCAGTATTTT
TRBJ2-7 - TRBV5-1 TRBD1 CASRGTGRNEQYF TGCGCCAGCAGGGGGACAGGGAGGAACGAGCAGTACTTC
TRBJ2-6 - TRBV11-2 - CASTVGLSGANVLTF TGTGCCAGCACCGTAGGACTCTCTGGGGCCAACGTCCTGACTTTC
TRBJ2-7 - TRBV11-3 - CASSSGPYSDEQYF TGTGCCAGCAGCTCGGGTCCTTATTCGGACGAGCAGTACTTC
TRBJ2-1 once TRBV28 - CASSPYLATEQFF TGTGCCAGCAGTCCGTATCTAGCAACTGAGCAGTTCTTC
TRBJ2-2 - TRBV5-1 - CASSLEGVGANTGELFF TGCGCCAGCAGCTTGGAGGGGGTCGGGGCGAACACCGGGGAGCTGTTTTTT
TRBJ2-1 - TRBV27 TRBD2 CASSFSGSSYNEQFF TGTGCCAGCAGTTTTAGCGGGAGTTCCTACAATGAGCAGTTCTTC
TRBJ2-7 - TRBV5-4 TRBD1 CASSYPGQIYEQYF TGTGCCAGCAGCTATCCGGGACAGATCTACGAGCAGTACTTC
TRBJ2-5 - TRBV27 - CASSLSGGSQYF TGTGCCAGCAGTTTATCGGGGGGAAGTCAGTACTTC
TRBJ1-5 - TRBV6-5 - CASRPQGGSQPQHF TGTGCCAGCAGGCCACAGGGAGGGAGTCAGCCCCAGCATTTT
TRBJ2-7 once TRBV9 - CASSVAPLAGTYEQYF TGTGCCAGCAGCGTAGCCCCTCTGGCCGGGACCTACGAGCAGTACTTC
TRBJ1-2 - TRBV5-6 TRBD1 CASSTRTAGGAYGYTF TGTGCCAGCAGCACACGGACGGCAGGGGGCGCTTATGGCTACACCTTC
TRBJ2-3 - TRBV29-1 - CSVEGPATDTQYF TGCAGCGTTGAGGGGCCCGCCACAGATACGCAGTATTTT
TRBJ2-3 - TRBV5-1 TRBD1 CASIPFPQGSDTQYF TGCGCCAGCATCCCATTCCCACAGGGGTCCGATACGCAGTATTTT
TRBJ2-7 few TRBV18 TRBD2 CASSPPLLASVREQYF TGTGCCAGCTCACCACCGTTACTAGCGTCCGTCCGCGAGCAGTACTTC
TRBJ2-1 - TRBV29-1 TRBD1 CSVEIRSGTGGNEQFF TGCAGCGTTGAAATTCGGTCCGGGACAGGGGGTAATGAGCAGTTCTTC
TRBJ2-6 once TRBV18 - CASSQISGANVLTF TGTGCCAGCTCCCAGATTTCTGGGGCCAACGTCCTGACTTTC
TRBJ2-3 - TRBV19 - CASSTLGAADTQYF TGTGCCAGTAGTACCTTGGGAGCAGCAGATACGCAGTATTTT
TRBJ1-4 once TRBV7-9 - CASSLSGHPSNEKLFF TGTGCCAGCAGCTTATCGGGACATCCGTCTAATGAAAAACTGTTTTTT
TRBJ1-5 few TRBV19 TRBD1 CASSQGGGNQPQHF TGTGCCAGTTCCCAGGGGGGAGGCAATCAGCCCCAGCATTTT
TRBJ2-7 - TRBV6-1 TRBD1 CASSEVVFSGDRRLEEQYF TGTGCCAGCAGTGAAGTGGTATTTAGTGGGGACAGGCGACTTGAGGAGCAGTACTTC
TRBJ1-3 once TRBV19 TRBD1 CASSTGTGSSGNTIYF TGTGCCAGTAGTACCGGGACAGGGAGCTCTGGAAACACCATATATTTT
TRBJ1-5 many TRBV27 - CASSLTGKNQPQHF TGTGCCAGCAGTTTAACAGGGAAGAATCAGCCCCAGCATTTT
TRBJ2-2 - TRBV4-3 - CASSQESQLNTGELFF TGCGCCAGCAGCCAAGAGTCTCAACTCAACACCGGGGAGCTGTTTTTT
TRBJ2-1 - TRBV9 - CASSVGAGTPGSGGGFF -
TRBJ1-5 - TRBV28 - CASSSPGLSSNQPQHF TGTGCCAGCAGTTCTCCGGGACTCTCTAGCAATCAGCCCCAGCATTTT